Many counts were recorded for the clone carrying this TCR beta chain. This sample stems from a study of post-analysis software for immune sequencing data. Unique molecular identifiers were built into the TCR beta cDNA libraries. TCRdb independently ran MiXCR on the PCR reads; one entry per CDR3 protein. The sample lists hundreds of thousands of distinct CDR3 sequences, approximately 59% seen once, with over 9% in the top ten. The material sequenced was blood. The receptor's source is a girl between 2 and 10 years old with multiple sclerosis.

This CDR3 reads CASSSAGGPSYNEQFF. The DNA of the CDR3 is TGTGCCAGCAGTTCCGCGGGAGGCCCCTCCTACAATGAGCAGTTCTTC. V is TRBV12-3 or TRBV12-4 and J is TRBJ2-1, with TRBD2 identical over 8 bases. The CDR3 is made up of 16 amino acids. V lost 4 bases, J lost 0 bases, and 5 bases stayed unmatched.